The rows below give T cell receptor beta chains drawn from one sample of a study of shared clonotypes between healthy human individuals. Here immunoSEQ multiplex PCR was the method, and the copy in TCRdb shows in-frame clones only, minus some. This sample has about 1.4 million clones, with over 95% found just once. The material sequenced was naive CD4+ T cells sorted from blood. These receptors originate from a man aged 30-40 years in good health. CDR3s include the opening cysteine and the closing phenylalanine or tryptophan. D genes are given only for firm matches. A row's size may be missing; if present it is once, few, many or a size class.

j_call,v_call,clone_size,d_call,cdr3_nt,cdr3_aa
TRBJ1-5,TRBV7-9,NA,NA,TGTGCCAGCAGCCCGGGGCCGGTAAAGGCTCAGCCCCAGCATTTT,CASSPGPVKAQPQHF
TRBJ1-2,TRBV7-8,few,NA,TGTGCCAGCAGCTTCTCTGACCCCGCCCACTACACCTTC,CASSFSDPAHYTF
TRBJ2-1,TRBV18,once,NA,TGTGCCAGCTCCCGGACTGCTGACAATGAGCAGTTCTTC,CASSRTADNEQFF
TRBJ2-7,TRBV28,NA,TRBD2,TGTGCCAGCAGTTTGGCGGGACTAGCGGGAGAAACCTCCTACGAGCAGTACTTC,CASSLAGLAGETSYEQYF
TRBJ2-5,TRBV18,few,NA,TGTGCCAGCTCACTCCGACAAACCAACACAGCGAGCCAAGAGACCCAGTACTTC,CASSLRQTNTASQETQYF
TRBJ2-1,TRBV27,once,NA,TGTGCCAGCAGTTTAGGGAGCGGCCTGGCTAGGCCTGGGCAGTTCTTC,CASSLGSGLARPGQFF
TRBJ2-1,TRBV6-4,few,TRBD2,TGTGCCAGCAGTGAGCAGACTAGCGGCAGTTACAATGAGCAGTTCTTC,CASSEQTSGSYNEQFF
TRBJ2-1,TRBV5-1,NA,NA,TGCGCCAGCACTCAGCCGGGCCGATCTGAGCAGTTCTTC,CASTQPGRSEQFF
TRBJ2-1,TRBV28,NA,TRBD2,TGTGCCAGCACCCGAGTTCCGGGAGGTGAGCAGTTCTTC,CASTRVPGGEQFF
TRBJ2-1,TRBV4-1,NA,NA,TGCGCCAGCAGCCAGGCCTTCAGGGGAGACGGGAGTCGGTTCTTC,CASSQAFRGDGSRFF
TRBJ1-1,TRBV4-3,NA,NA,TGCGCCAGCAGCCAAGAAGGAACCAGGAACACTGAAGCTTTCTTT,CASSQEGTRNTEAFF
TRBJ2-5,TRBV10-3,NA,TRBD2,TGTGCCATCCTACCCCCCTCCAGCGGGAGGGGAGAGACCCAGTACTTC,CAILPPSSGRGETQYF
TRBJ2-6,TRBV15,NA,NA,TGTGCCACCAGCAGAGAGGGGGGCGCAGGGGCCTCTGGGGCCAACGTCCTGACTTTC,CATSREGGAGASGANVLTF
TRBJ1-1,TRBV5-1,NA,NA,TGCGCCAGCAGCTTAATAAACAGGGAAATGAACACTGAAGCTTTCTTT,CASSLINREMNTEAFF
TRBJ2-3,TRBV5-5,NA,TRBD2,TGTGCCAGCAGCTTGGCGCCTAGCGGGAGGGCAGATACGCAGTATTTT,CASSLAPSGRADTQYF
TRBJ2-1,TRBV1,NA,NA,TGCACCAGCAGCCTTAGCGAGGACAATGAGCAGTTCTTC,CTSSLSEDNEQFF
TRBJ1-1,TRBV5-4,NA,NA,TGTGCCAGCAGCCCAACAGAGACCCACACTGAAGCTTTCTTT,CASSPTETHTEAFF
TRBJ1-2,TRBV25-1,NA,NA,TGTGCCAGCAGTGAAAGCCTTAACTATGGCTACACCTTC,CASSESLNYGYTF
TRBJ1-5,TRBV7-9,NA,NA,TGTGCCAGCAGCTTTACAGGCTATAGCAATCAGCCCCAGCATTTT,CASSFTGYSNQPQHF
TRBJ1-2,TRBV9,NA,TRBD1,TGTGCCAGCAGCAAGGGACAGGCCTATGGCTACACCTTC,CASSKGQAYGYTF
TRBJ2-3,TRBV5-1,NA,NA,TGCGCCAGCAGCAGGGACATCACAGATACGCAGTATTTT,CASSRDITDTQYF
TRBJ2-1,TRBV13,NA,NA,TGTGCCAGCACCCTAACAGGCCAAGTTCATCAAGGGCAGTTCTTC,CASTLTGQVHQGQFF
TRBJ1-3,TRBV6-5,NA,NA,TGTGCCAGCATATCCCGTCCTGGAAACACCATATATTTT,CASISRPGNTIYF
TRBJ2-5,TRBV29-1,NA,TRBD1,TGCAGCGTCTTGATCCCCTTTCGGACAGGAACTCAAGAGACCCAGTACTTC,CSVLIPFRTGTQETQYF
TRBJ2-5,TRBV4-3,NA,TRBD2,TGCGCCAGCAGCCCTAGGACTAGCGGGAGAGGTGAGACCCAGTACTTC,CASSPRTSGRGETQYF
TRBJ2-1,TRBV9,NA,NA,TGTGCCAGCAGCGCCAGCGGAACCTACAATGAGCAGTTCTTC,CASSASGTYNEQFF
TRBJ2-5,TRBV5-4,NA,NA,TGTGCCAGCAGCCCCGGAGGCAGTACTCAAGAGACCCAGTACTTC,CASSPGGSTQETQYF
TRBJ2-7,TRBV6-4,NA,NA,TGTGCCAGCAGTGCCTCAGGGTCCGAGCAGTACTTC,CASSASGSEQYF
TRBJ1-4,TRBV9,once,NA,TGTGCCAGCAGCGTAGCCCAGGGACCCGAAAAACTGTTTTTT,CASSVAQGPEKLFF
TRBJ1-1,TRBV18,NA,NA,TGTGCCAGCTCAACCAAGGACAAGAACACTGAAGCTTTCTTT,CASSTKDKNTEAFF
TRBJ2-1,TRBV5-6,NA,TRBD2,TGTGCCAGCAGAGCACAGGGAACTAGCGGTGAGCAGTTCTTC,CASRAQGTSGEQFF
TRBJ2-7,TRBV10-3,once,TRBD1,TGTGCCATCGGACAGGGTGGCGAGCAGTACTTC,CAIGQGGEQYF
TRBJ2-3,TRBV5-1,NA,NA,TGCGCCAGCAGCTTGCTGCCTAGCTTCACTAGCACAGATACGCAGTATTTT,CASSLLPSFTSTDTQYF
TRBJ2-5,TRBV5-1,NA,NA,TGCGCCAGCAGCTTGTTTCAGGGTTCAGAGACCCAGTACTTC,CASSLFQGSETQYF
TRBJ1-1,TRBV6-5,NA,NA,TGTGCCAGCAGTTACACTCAGAACACTGAAGCTTTCTTT,CASSYTQNTEAFF
TRBJ2-2,TRBV11-2,NA,TRBD2,TGTGCCAGCAGCTCGTTTAGCGGGAGGGCGAACACCGGGGAGCTGTTTTTT,CASSSFSGRANTGELFF
TRBJ2-1,TRBV5-4,NA,TRBD2,TGTGCCAGCAGCTCAAGACTAGCGGGAGTTGAAAATGAGCAGTTCTTC,CASSSRLAGVENEQFF
TRBJ1-5,TRBV28,NA,TRBD1,TGTGCCAGCAGTCTACAGGGGGGCAATCAGCCCCAGCATTTT,CASSLQGGNQPQHF
TRBJ2-3,TRBV28,NA,TRBD2,TGTGCCAGCAGTCGGGGACTAGCGGGGGATACGCAGTATTTT,CASSRGLAGDTQYF
TRBJ2-2,TRBV7-2,NA,NA,TGTGCCAGCAGATTAACCGGGAACCCTTTTAGTTCCGGGGAGCTGTTTTTT,CASRLTGNPFSSGELFF
TRBJ1-1,TRBV6-1,NA,TRBD1,TGTGCCAGCAGGGCCGAGGGACAGCTGAACACTGAAGCTTTCTTT,CASRAEGQLNTEAFF
TRBJ2-7,TRBV4-1,NA,NA,TGCGCCAGCAGCCAAGCTCATAGCGGTTCCTACGAGCAGTACTTC,CASSQAHSGSYEQYF
TRBJ2-7,TRBV5-5,NA,TRBD1,TGTGCCAGCAGCTTGTTGGGACAGGGGGGCGGCGAGCAGTACTTC,CASSLLGQGGGEQYF
TRBJ2-3,TRBV19,NA,NA,TGTGCCAGTAGTGTTAGCACAGATACGCAGTATTTT,CASSVSTDTQYF
TRBJ2-1,TRBV9,NA,TRBD1,TGTGCCAGCAGCCCTCGGACAGGGGGTTTCAATGAGCAGTTCTTC,CASSPRTGGFNEQFF
TRBJ2-2,TRBV6-1,few,NA,TGTGCCAGCAGGCAGGGGGGGACGCCGGGCGGGGAGCTGTTTTTT,CASRQGGTPGGELFF
TRBJ2-5,TRBV29-1,many,TRBD1,TGCAGCGTTGAACCCGACAGGGGACGCCAAGAGACCCAGTACTTC,CSVEPDRGRQETQYF
TRBJ2-1,TRBV29-1,NA,TRBD2,TGCAGCGTTGAAGATAATACTCGGACTAGGGGAGTGTACAATGAGCAGTTCTTC,CSVEDNTRTRGVYNEQFF
TRBJ1-2,TRBV29-1,NA,NA,TGCAGCGTTGGAGGGGCCGGTGGGGTTGGTGGCTACACCTTC,CSVGGAGGVGGYTF